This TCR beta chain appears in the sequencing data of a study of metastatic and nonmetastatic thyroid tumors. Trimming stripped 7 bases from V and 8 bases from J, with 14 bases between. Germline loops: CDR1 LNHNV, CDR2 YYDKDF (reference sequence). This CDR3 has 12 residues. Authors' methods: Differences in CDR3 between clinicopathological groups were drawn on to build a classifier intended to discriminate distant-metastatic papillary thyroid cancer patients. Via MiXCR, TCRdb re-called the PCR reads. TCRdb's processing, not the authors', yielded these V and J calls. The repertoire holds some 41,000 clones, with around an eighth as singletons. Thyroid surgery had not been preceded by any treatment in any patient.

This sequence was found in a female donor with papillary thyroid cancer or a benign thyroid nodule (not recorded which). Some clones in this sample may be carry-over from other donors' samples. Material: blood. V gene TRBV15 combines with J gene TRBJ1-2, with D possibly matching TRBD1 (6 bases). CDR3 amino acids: CATIRDIVGYTF. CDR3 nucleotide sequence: TGTGCCACCATCAGGGACATCGTCGGCTACACCTTC.